Following are 20 T cell receptor beta chains from one sample sequenced in a study of OX40 agonist ivuxolimab in advanced cancers. Produced via immunoSEQ multiplex PCR; TCRdb's table is partial and in-frame only. The table has more than 50,000 clones, about 81% seen once. The sequenced sample was CD4+ or CD8+ T cells sorted from blood, obtained in a trial of the OX40 agonist ivuxolimab. The receptors were gathered from an adult with an advanced solid tumor such as melanoma, head and neck, liver or kidney cancer.

The chain links TRBV7-2 to TRBJ2-1, with 9 bases matching TRBD2. The trim removed 5 bases at V and 7 bases at J, leaving 9 bases unmatched. Germline V gives CDR1 SGHTA, CDR2 FQGNSA. The length of the CDR3 is 15 residues. For the CDR3, the DNA is TGTGCCAGCAGCCTGGGGATAGCGGGGGTAAATGAGCAGTTCTTC. Protein product: CASSLGIAGVNEQFF.

The gene calls are TRBV9 and TRBJ1-1; D is ambiguous. Germline V gives CDR1 SGDLS, CDR2 YYNGEE. The CDR3 runs 13 residues. V shed 3 bases and J shed 5 bases, with 11 bases lying between them. The CDR3 region is CASSARFGTEAFF. The CDR3 region has the DNA TGTGCCAGCAGCGCCCGTTTCGGAACTGAAGCTTTCTTT.

This clone was observed a few times. This rearrangement joins TRBV6-6 to TRBJ2-7, with 10 positions matching TRBD1. Per the germline V gene, CDR1 is MNHNY and CDR2 is SVGAGI (reference sequence). V lost 7 bases to trimming and J lost 2 bases; unmatched junction nucleotides: 8. The CDR3 length is 15 residues. The CDR3 here is CASTGPGTGAYEQYF. CDR3 sequence (DNA): TGTGCCAGCACCGGCCCCGGGACAGGGGCCTACGAGCAGTACTTC.

This chain uses TRBV25-1 with TRBJ2-1, with a tentative D call TRBD2 (6 bases). Deletions cut 4 bases from V and 4 bases from J, with 14 bases between. CDR1 is MGHDK and CDR2 is SYGVNS in the germline V gene. CDR3 length: 15 residues. CDR3 in DNA: TGTGCCAGCAGTGGAGGACGTGCGGGGTACAATGAGCAGTTCTTC. It yields the protein CASSGGRAGYNEQFF.

The chain uses TRBV29-1 and TRBJ2-7; D gene ambiguous. CDR3 length: 11 amino acids. V was cut by 0 bases and J by 6 bases, with 6 bases left in between. Germline CDR1 reads SQVTM; CDR2 reads ANQGSEA. The CDR3, as DNA: TGCAGCGTTGAAGAAGTTGCCGAGCAGTACTTC. Protein product: CSVEEVAEQYF.

The CDR3 is CASSSELDTQYF. The CDR3 nucleotides read TGCGCCAGCAGCTCTGAGTTGGATACGCAGTATTTT. The rearrangement uses TRBV5-1 and TRBJ2-3; the D is unclear. From germline, CDR1 is SGHRS and CDR2 YFSETQ. The germline V and J ends were trimmed by 3 bases and 6 bases, with 8 bases remaining between them. The CDR3 totals 12 residues. Filled out from reference TRBV5-1 and TRBJ2-3, the complete variable domain reads KAGVTQTPRYLIKTRGQQVTLSCSPISGHRSVSWYQQTPGQGLQFLFEYFSETQRNKGNFPGRFSGRQFSNSRSEMNVSTLELGDSALYLCASSSELDTQYFGPGTRLTVL.

The chain carries TRBV2 and TRBJ2-2, with D uncertain. The V gene lost 6 bases and the J gene lost 1 base, with 9 bases spanning the gap. The CDR3 length is 14 residues. Germline loops: CDR1 SNHLY, CDR2 FYNNEI. The CDR3 is CASSGLQNTGELFF. The CDR3 DNA is TGTGCCAGCAGCGGTCTACAGAACACCGGGGAGCTGTTTTTT.

The rearrangement joins TRBV19 to TRBJ1-1, with 8 bases that match TRBD1. This CDR3 spans 15 amino acids. The germline gives CDR1 LNHDA, CDR2 SQIVND (reference sequence). Trimming cost V 3 bases and J 2 bases; bases outside gene matches: 5. The CDR3 sequence is CASSIGQGFNTEAFF. Written as DNA, the CDR3 is TGTGCCAGTAGTATCGGACAGGGCTTCAACACTGAAGCTTTCTTT.

This chain uses TRBV14 with TRBJ2-7; D is possibly TRBD1 or TRBD2 (6 bases each). Per germline, CDR1 SGHDN and CDR2 FVKESK. This CDR3 has 15 amino acids. The ends were cut back, 1 base at V and 0 bases at J, with 10 bases in the middle. The CDR3 spells CASSQVGGPSYEQYF. The CDR3 DNA reads as TGTGCCAGCAGCCAAGTAGGGGGGCCCTCCTACGAGCAGTACTTC.

The J gene is TRBJ1-4, the V gene TRBV7-8, with a possible D match to TRBD1 (5 bases). The ends were cut back, 2 bases at V and 5 bases at J, with 9 bases in the middle. CDR3 length equals 14 residues. Germline CDR1 SGHVS, CDR2 FQNEAQ. CDR3 bases: TGTGCCAGCAGCTTACCAGGGAAGAATGAAAAACTGTTTTTT. As protein: CASSLPGKNEKLFF.

J is TRBJ2-1 and V is TRBV10-2; 12 bases are shared with TRBD2. The CDR3 runs to 14 residues. Germline V gene data show CDR1 as WSHSY and CDR2 as SAAADI. V lost 6 bases to trimming and J lost 5 bases; unmatched junction nucleotides: 2. The CDR3 loop reads CASRTSGGHNEQFF. The CDR3 region has the DNA TGCGCCAGCAGGACTAGCGGGGGCCACAATGAGCAGTTCTTC.

This chain's CDR3 is CASKLQGDQPQHF. The CDR3 region has the DNA TGTGCCAGCAAACTACAGGGTGATCAGCCCCAGCATTTT. The chain combines TRBV6-5 with TRBJ1-5, with D possibly being TRBD1 (6 bases). The CDR3 consists of 13 residues. Germline V CDR1 and CDR2: MNHEY, SVGAGI. V was cut by 7 bases and J by 5 bases, with 12 bases left in between.

Within the sample, this clone is medium-sized. The rearrangement links TRBV27 to TRBJ2-5, with TRBD1 identical over 9 bases. With 4 bases clipped from V and 3 bases from J, the junction kept 12 bases outside the gene matches. This CDR3 region has 17 residues. CDR1 MNHEY and CDR2 SMNVEV come from the germline V gene (reference sequence). This chain's CDR3 is CASSSPSRTGAKETQYF. DNA for the CDR3: TGTGCCAGCAGTTCGCCGAGCCGGACAGGGGCAAAAGAGACCCAGTACTTC.

V and J are TRBV18 and TRBJ1-4, with a weak D call TRBD1 (6 bases). The ends were cut back, 4 bases at V and 0 bases at J, with 12 bases in the middle. This CDR3 comprises 16 residues. Germline CDR1 and CDR2: KGHSH and LQKENI. This CDR3 is CASSQTGPPTNEKLFF. CDR3 bases: TGTGCCAGCTCACAAACAGGGCCCCCAACTAATGAAAAACTGTTTTTT. Full variable domain (rest looked up from reference TRBV18 and TRBJ1-4): NAGVMQNPRHLVRRRGQEARLRCSPMKGHSHVYWYRQLPEEGLKFMVYLQKENIIDESGMPKERFSAEFPKEGPSILRIQQVVRGDSAAYFCASSQTGPPTNEKLFFGSGTQLSVL.

V gene TRBV6-4 combines with J gene TRBJ2-1; tentative D call: TRBD2 (5 bases). V lost 7 bases and J 8 bases, leaving 15 bases between the germline ends. This CDR3 comprises 13 residues. Per the germline V gene, CDR1 is MRHNA and CDR2 is SNTAGT. In DNA form, the CDR3 reads TGTGCCAGCATCCGAGTCGGGATCCATGAGCAGTTCTTC. Amino acid sequence: CASIRVGIHEQFF.

This rearrangement joins TRBV19 to TRBJ2-7; a possible D gene is TRBD2 (6 bases). This CDR3 is built from 14 residues. V lost 4 bases, J lost 0 bases, and 10 bases lay in between. Germline CDR1 and CDR2: LNHDA and SQIVND (reference sequence). The CDR3: CASSSRESSYEQYF. CDR3 nucleotide sequence: TGTGCCAGTAGTAGCCGGGAGAGCTCCTACGAGCAGTACTTC.

The rearrangement links TRBV6-5 to TRBJ1-5, with D perhaps TRBD1 (6 bases). Trimming removed 2 bases from V and 4 bases from J, with 12 bases in between. This CDR3 spans 15 amino acids. The V gene's germline CDR1 is MNHEY and CDR2 SVGAGI. CDR3 nucleotide sequence: TGTGCCAGCAGTTACGTTTTGGGGGCGAATCAGCCCCAGCATTTT. It specifies CASSYVLGANQPQHF.

The rearrangement uses TRBV19 and TRBJ1-3; no clear D. The CDR3 covers 14 residues. V was pared by 9 bases and J by 0 bases, with 12 bases between. The germline V gene encodes CDR1 LNHDA and CDR2 SQIVND (reference sequence). The CDR3 nucleotides are TGTGCCAGCACGGGATTATTCTCTGGAAACACCATATATTTT. Its protein product is CASTGLFSGNTIYF. The full variable domain, completed using reference TRBV19 and TRBJ1-3, is DGGITQSPKYLFRKEGQNVTLSCEQNLNHDAMYWYRQDPGQGLRLIYYSQIVNDFQKGDIAEGYSVSREKKESFPLTVTSAQKNPTAFYLCASTGLFSGNTIYFGEGSWLTVV.

In this sample, this clone turned up a few times. V gene TRBV6-1 combines with J gene TRBJ2-7; D assignment may be TRBD1 or TRBD2 (5 bases each). The length of the CDR3 is 14 residues. Looked up from germline, CDR1 is MNHNS and CDR2 is SASEGT. Deletions cut 7 bases from V and 0 bases from J, with 13 bases between. The DNA for the CDR3 is TGTGCCAGCAAGATGGGACCGAGCTCCTACGAGCAGTACTTC. It encodes CASKMGPSSYEQYF.

The V and J genes are TRBV5-1 and TRBJ2-7, with D possibly being TRBD1 (5 bases). Trimming removed 0 bases from V and 7 bases from J, with 14 bases in between. From germline, CDR1 is SGHRS and CDR2 YFSETQ. CDR3 length equals 14 residues. The CDR3 nucleotides are TGCGCCAGCAGCTTGGAGGCCAGGGTGAGGGAGCAGTACTTC. This encodes CASSLEARVREQYF.